The 10 T cell receptor beta chains given below trace back to one sample, sequenced in a study of blood T cell repertoires in COVID-19. The assay was immunoSEQ multiplex PCR, and TCRdb's table has in-frame clones only and misses some. The top ten clones hold about 6.9% of a sample with 300,000 to 400,000 clones, 87% of them seen once. Sequenced material: peripheral blood. The receptors shown here come from a woman between 50 and 59 years old with COVID-19, enrolled during active disease.

This rearrangement joins TRBV21-1 to TRBJ1-2. TRBV21-1 is listed as a pseudogene. This CDR3 region has 12 residues. For the CDR3, the DNA is TGTGCCAGCACCCGGTGGTACTATGGCTACACCTTC. Protein sequence: CASTRWYYGYTF.

The chain has TRBV29-1 and TRBJ2-4; 8 positions match TRBD1. This CDR3 contains 12 residues. CDR1 and CDR2 (germline): SQVTM, ANQGSEA. The trim removed 4 bases at V and 7 bases at J, leaving 3 bases unmatched. The CDR3 loop is CSVVTGGNIQYF. The CDR3 DNA reads TGCAGCGTTGTCACAGGGGGGAACATTCAGTACTTC.

The gene calls are TRBV24-1 and TRBJ1-2; D gene unclear. The germline V gene encodes CDR1 KGHDR and CDR2 SFDVKD. V lost 2 bases to trimming and J lost 2 bases, with 11 bases between them. This CDR3 comprises 15 residues. DNA for the CDR3: TGTGCCACCAGTGATTCGCTCGGGGTGAACTATGGCTACACCTTC. As protein: CATSDSLGVNYGYTF.

The chain combines TRBV6-5 with TRBJ2-7; TRBD2 might be the D (6 bases). Trimming removed 2 bases at V and 2 bases at J, with 10 bases between. The CDR3 runs 14 residues. Germline V CDR1 and CDR2: MNHEY, SVGAGI. The CDR3 DNA sequence: TGTGCCAGCAGTTACCGGGGACTTGCCTACGAGCAGTACTTC. Translated: CASSYRGLAYEQYF.

This chain links TRBV19 with TRBJ2-1, with 10 bases lining up with TRBD1. Trimming cost V 5 bases and J 7 bases; bases outside gene matches: 11. This CDR3 has 16 amino acids. Germline V lookup: CDR1 LNHDA, CDR2 SQIVND (reference sequence). In nucleotides, the CDR3 is TGTGCCAGTAGTGAATGGGGGACAGGGGTCTATAATGAGCAGTTCTTC. This encodes CASSEWGTGVYNEQFF. Supplemented by reference TRBV19 and TRBJ2-1, the full variable domain reads DGGITQSPKYLFRKEGQNVTLSCEQNLNHDAMYWYRQDPGQGLRLIYYSQIVNDFQKGDIAEGYSVSREKKESFPLTVTSAQKNPTAFYLCASSEWGTGVYNEQFFGPGTRLTVL.

The rearrangement links TRBV6-2 or TRBV6-3 to TRBJ2-7, with a weak D call TRBD2 (5 bases). The CDR3 is made up of 16 amino acids. The ends were cut back, 4 bases at V and 1 base at J, with 17 bases in the middle. Germline V gene data show CDR1 as MNHEY and CDR2 as SVGEGT. Here the CDR3 reads CASSLGRTIGSYEQYF. CDR3 DNA: TGTGCCAGCAGTTTGGGGAGAACCATTGGATCCTACGAGCAGTACTTC.

J is TRBJ1-1 and V is TRBV23-1; D gene ambiguous. TRBV23-1 is designated an ORF whose function remains uncertain. The CDR3 length is 18 residues. The V gene lost 2 bases and the J gene lost 1 base, with 20 bases spanning the gap. This CDR3 is CASSQSQPPVEPNTEAFF. The CDR3 region has the DNA TGCGCCAGCAGTCAAAGTCAACCCCCGGTAGAGCCGAACACTGAAGCTTTCTTT.

This chain uses TRBV6-1 with TRBJ2-3, with D maybe TRBD1 (6 bases). The germline gives CDR1 MNHNS, CDR2 SASEGT. The ends were cut back, 3 bases at V and 4 bases at J, with 17 bases in the middle. The CDR3 runs 16 residues. Here the CDR3 reads CASSDHGQRASDTQYF. The CDR3 DNA reads as TGTGCCAGCAGTGATCACGGACAGAGAGCCTCAGATACGCAGTATTTT.

V usage is TRBV9 and J usage is TRBJ2-7; TRBD1 matches 7 bases. V lost 3 bases, J lost 3 bases, and 6 bases stayed unmatched. This CDR3 comprises 14 residues. Germline values: CDR1 SGDLS, CDR2 YYNGEE. The CDR3 sequence: CASSARDSSYEQYF. As DNA, the CDR3 is TGTGCCAGCAGCGCCCGGGACAGCAGCTACGAGCAGTACTTC.

CDR3 amino acids: CASSPETGGLGANVLTF. The CDR3 DNA follows: TGTGCCAGCAGCCCTGAGACAGGGGGTTTGGGGGCCAACGTCCTGACTTTC. The chain combines TRBV5-5 with TRBJ2-6, with TRBD1 matching over 9 bases. The germline V gene has CDR1 SGHKS and CDR2 YYEKEE (reference sequence). The CDR3 has 17 residues. V was clipped by 4 bases and J by 4 bases; unmatched bases: 9.